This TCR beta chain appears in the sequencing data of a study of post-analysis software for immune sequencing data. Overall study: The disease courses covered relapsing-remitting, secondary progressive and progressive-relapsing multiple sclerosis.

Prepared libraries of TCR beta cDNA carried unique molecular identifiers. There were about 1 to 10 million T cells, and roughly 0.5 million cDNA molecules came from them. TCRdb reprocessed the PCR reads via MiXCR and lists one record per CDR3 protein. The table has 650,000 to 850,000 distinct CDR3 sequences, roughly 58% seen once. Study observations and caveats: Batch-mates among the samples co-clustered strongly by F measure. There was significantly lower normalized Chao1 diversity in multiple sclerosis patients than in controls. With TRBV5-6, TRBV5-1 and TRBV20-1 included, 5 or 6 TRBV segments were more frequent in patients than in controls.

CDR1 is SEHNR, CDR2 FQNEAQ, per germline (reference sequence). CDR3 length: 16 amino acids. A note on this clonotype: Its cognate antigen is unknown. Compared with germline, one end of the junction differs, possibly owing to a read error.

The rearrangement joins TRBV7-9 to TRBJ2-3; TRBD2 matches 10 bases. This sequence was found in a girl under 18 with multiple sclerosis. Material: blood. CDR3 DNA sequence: TGTGCCAGCAGCCCGCCTGAGCGGGAGGGTCGAGATACGCGGTATTTT. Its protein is CASSPPEREGRDTRYF.